The 3 T cell receptor beta chains below were found in one sample sequenced in a study of siplizumab effects on memory and regulatory T cells. Only in-frame clones appear in the TCRdb table, and some are missing; sequencing was by immunoSEQ multiplex PCR. Among around 95,000 clones listed, approximately 94% were seen once. The material sequenced was non-Treg CD4+ T cells sorted from blood. The receptors here all came from a human donor in good health.

The chain combines TRBV4-1 with TRBJ1-1; 7 bases are a match to TRBD1. The trim removed 6 bases at V and 6 bases at J, leaving 13 bases unmatched. Germline-derived CDR1 and CDR2 are MGHRA and YSYEKL. CDR3 length: 15 residues. This CDR3 reads CASRPTDREVPEAFF. CDR3 bases: TGCGCCAGCAGACCAACAGACAGGGAGGTCCCTGAAGCTTTCTTT.

The chain joins TRBV5-8 to TRBJ2-3; D possibly corresponds to TRBD1 (6 bases). Germline V gene lookup returns CDR1 SGHTS and CDR2 YDEGEE. The CDR3 loop spans 17 amino acids. Trimming shortened V by 0 bases and J by 1 base, and 15 bases separated the two germline ends. CDR3 in amino acids: CASSLGRQGSGTDTQYF. The CDR3 DNA reads TGTGCCAGCAGCTTGGGCCGTCAGGGGTCCGGCACAGATACGCAGTATTTT.

This clone was recorded only once. CDR3 sequence reads: CASSEGTSGRVLVRVAGELFF. CDR3 nucleotide sequence: TGTGCCAGCAGTGAAGGTACTAGCGGGAGGGTTTTAGTTCGGGTTGCCGGGGAGCTGTTTTTT. The chain employs TRBV2 and TRBJ2-2, with TRBD2 identical over 13 bases. This CDR3 contains 21 residues. The V gene end was trimmed by 1 base and the J gene end by 6 bases; junction bases not matched to a gene: 17. Per germline, CDR1 SNHLY and CDR2 FYNNEI. Combining the CDR3 with reference TRBV2 and TRBJ2-2 gives the whole variable domain EPEVTQTPSHQVTQMGQEVILRCVPISNHLYFYWYRQILGQKVEFLVSFYNNEISEKSEIFDDQFSVERPDGSNFTLKIRSTKLEDSAMYFCASSEGTSGRVLVRVAGELFFGEGSRLTVL.